Below, 20 T cell receptor beta chains from the same sample are listed, as sequenced in a study of CD4+ T cells in melanoma. Libraries were prepared by immunoSEQ multiplex PCR; TCRdb keeps only in-frame clonotypes and omits some of them. Of over 15,000 clones in the sample, about 84% were seen once. The specimen sequenced was cells from a culture (not recorded whether cultured in vitro). All receptors derive from a human donor with melanoma.

The chain combines TRBV11-1 with TRBJ2-7; tentatively, D is TRBD1 (6 bases). Germline values: CDR1 SGHAT, CDR2 FQDESV (reference sequence). V was shortened by 6 bases and J by 7 bases, with 13 bases between the two germline ends. The CDR3 is 12 residues long. CDR3 coding DNA: TGTGCCAGCAGTTCTACAGGGATAGAGCAGTACTTC. Protein product: CASSSTGIEQYF.

The chain joins TRBV11-2 to TRBJ2-1; D is perhaps TRBD1 (7 bases). Germline CDR1 is SGHAT and CDR2 is FQNNGV. Trimming removed 1 base from V and 8 bases from J, with 15 bases in between. CDR3 length: 15 amino acids. The CDR3 loop is CASSLAGDSRYEQFF. CDR3 nucleotide sequence: TGTGCCAGCAGCTTAGCGGGGGACAGTCGGTATGAGCAGTTCTTC.

This chain uses TRBV2 with TRBJ2-3; D unclear. Trimming stripped 2 bases from V and 3 bases from J, with 9 bases between. The CDR3 is 14 residues long. The germline gives CDR1 SNHLY, CDR2 FYNNEI. DNA for the CDR3: TGTGCCAGCAGTGAATCGCCGGCGACAGATACGCAGTATTTT. It translates to CASSESPATDTQYF.

This chain links TRBV6-6 with TRBJ1-5, with D unclear. Between the trimmed V and J ends, which lost 3 bases and 2 bases, there was a span of 2 bases. The CDR3 extends over 12 amino acids. CDR1 MNHNY and CDR2 SVGAGI come from the germline V gene (reference sequence). The CDR3 DNA is TGTGCCAGCAGTTATGGCAATCAGCCCCAGCATTTT. Its translation: CASSYGNQPQHF.

This clone was counted between two and nine times. The gene calls are TRBV7-3 and TRBJ1-3; D unclear. CDR1 is SGHTA, CDR2 FQGTGA, per germline. V dropped 2 bases and J dropped 0 bases, with 11 bases sitting between them. CDR3 length: 16 residues. The DNA for the CDR3 is TGTGCCAGCAGCTTAGGCCCGCGGAACTCTGGAAACACCATATATTTT. This encodes CASSLGPRNSGNTIYF.

The chain's CDR3 is CASSLESLMEYF. CDR3 in DNA: TGTGCCAGCAGCTTAGAGAGCTTGATGGAGTATTTT. The genes are TRBV7-9 and TRBJ2-3; D is unclear. Trimming stripped 1 base from V and 13 bases from J, with 12 bases between. Germline values: CDR1 SEHNR, CDR2 FQNEAQ (reference sequence). The CDR3 spans 12 residues. The entire variable domain, with the rest obtained from reference TRBV7-9 and TRBJ2-3, is as follows: DTGVSQNPRHKITKRGQNVTFRCDPISEHNRLYWYRQTLGQGPEFLTYFQNEAQLEKSRLLSDRFSAERPKGSFSTLEIQRTEQGDSAMYLCASSLESLMEYFGPGTRLTVL.

V is TRBV18 and J is TRBJ2-7; the D gene is possibly TRBD1 (7 bases). Germline CDR1 KGHSH, CDR2 LQKENI. CDR3 length: 17 residues. Trimming took 4 bases from V and 3 from J, leaving 22 bases between them. CDR3 region: CASSQGRLRQGGYEQYF. The CDR3 DNA sequence: TGTGCCAGCTCACAGGGGCGGTTACGACAGGGAGGCTACGAGCAGTACTTC.

V and J are TRBV5-4 and TRBJ2-1; D is ambiguous. Germline assignment: CDR1 SGHNT and CDR2 YYREEE (reference sequence). CDR3 length equals 15 residues. V lost 3 bases to trimming and J lost 3 bases, with 13 bases between them. CDR3 amino acids: CASSSIGERYNEQFF. CDR3 coding DNA: TGTGCCAGCAGCTCCATAGGCGAGCGCTACAATGAGCAGTTCTTC.

The rearrangement uses TRBV6-1 and TRBJ1-2; 9 bases fit TRBD1. The CDR3 consists of 18 residues. The trim removed 4 bases at V and 3 bases at J, leaving 15 bases unmatched. Germline V lookup: CDR1 MNHNS, CDR2 SASEGT. CDR3 DNA: TGTGCCAGCAGTGGGATCGGGAACAGGGGGCGTCCCTACTATGGCTACACCTTC. It specifies CASSGIGNRGRPYYGYTF.

A few counts support this clone. V gene TRBV6-1 combines with J gene TRBJ1-5, with TRBD1 identical over 9 bases. Looked up from germline, CDR1 is MNHNS and CDR2 is SASEGT. The CDR3 sequence is 13 residues long. Trimming took 6 bases from V and 5 from J; bases not matched to a gene: 2. CDR3 sequence (DNA): TGTGCCAGCAGGGGACAGGGTTATCAGCCCCAGCATTTT. Its translation is CASRGQGYQPQHF.

The chain uses TRBV13 and TRBJ1-2; D gene ambiguous. Trimming shortened V by 1 base and J by 2 bases, and 29 bases separated the two germline ends. The CDR3 is 21 amino acids. Germline lookup yields CDR1 PRHDT and CDR2 FYEKMQ (reference sequence). CDR3 protein: CASSLDGFFGSSILRNYGYTF. Written as DNA, the CDR3 is TGTGCCAGCAGCTTAGATGGTTTCTTTGGGTCCAGCATCTTAAGGAACTATGGCTACACCTTC.

This chain connects TRBV6-1 to TRBJ2-1; 9 nucleotides line up with TRBD2. CDR1 is MNHNS and CDR2 is SASEGT in the germline V gene. The CDR3 spans 16 residues. J was trimmed by 3 bases and V by 3 bases; bases with no gene match: 6. The CDR3 coding sequence is TGTGCCAGCAGTGAGAGTAGCGGGAGAAGCTACAATGAGCAGTTCTTC. Protein sequence: CASSESSGRSYNEQFF.

The chain recombines TRBV11-2 with TRBJ2-1, with D perhaps given as TRBD1 or TRBD2 (5 bases each). There are 13 residues in the CDR3. Germline CDR1 is SGHAT and CDR2 is FQNNGV. V lost 3 bases to trimming and J lost 7 bases, with 10 bases between them. CDR3 bases: TGTGCCAGCAGCTTTAGTGGGGGTAATGAGCAGTTCTTC. Its protein is CASSFSGGNEQFF.

This chain joins TRBV12-5 and TRBJ2-2, with D maybe TRBD2 (5 bases). Germline V gene lookup returns CDR1 LGHNT and CDR2 FRNRAP. This CDR3 is built from 17 residues. Deletions cut 0 bases from V and 0 bases from J, with 11 bases between. For the CDR3, the DNA is TGTGCTAGTGGTTTGGTACAATTCGGGGCGAACACCGGGGAGCTGTTTTTT. Translation gives CASGLVQFGANTGELFF.

In its sample, this clone was seen a few times. V gene TRBV5-1 combines with J gene TRBJ2-7, with 7 bases lining up with TRBD1. Germline loops: CDR1 SGHRS, CDR2 YFSETQ. J lost 1 base, V lost 5 bases, and 6 bases had no gene match. The CDR3 has 14 residues. CDR3 sequence: CASRYRGGSYEQYF. The CDR3 DNA sequence: TGCGCCAGCAGGTACAGGGGCGGGTCCTACGAGCAGTACTTC.

This clone ranks as medium-sized. This chain uses TRBV5-1 with TRBJ2-5; 7 bases align to TRBD1. Trimming took 5 bases from V and 5 from J; bases not matched to a gene: 9. Germline V gives CDR1 SGHRS, CDR2 YFSETQ. The CDR3 extends over 14 amino acids. CDR3 DNA sequence: TGCGCCAGCAGGCAAGGGGGCCCCAGGGAGACCCAGTACTTC. Residues: CASRQGGPRETQYF.

The rearrangement joins TRBV7-9 to TRBJ1-1; D unresolved. V was pared by 2 bases and J by 4 bases, with 11 bases between. The CDR3 totals 14 residues. In germline, CDR1 is SEHNR, CDR2 FQNEAQ (reference sequence). CDR3 in amino acids: CASSLPGFGTEAFF. CDR3 sequence (DNA): TGTGCCAGCAGCTTACCGGGGTTCGGCACTGAAGCTTTCTTT.

The chain combines TRBV2 with TRBJ2-1; possibly TRBD1 for D (7 bases). This CDR3 contains 14 residues. CDR1 is SNHLY, CDR2 FYNNEI, per germline. V was clipped by 3 bases and J by 5 bases, with 11 bases between them. CDR3 residues: CASSEQGGDNEQFF. The CDR3 nucleotides are TGTGCCAGCAGTGAGCAGGGGGGAGACAATGAGCAGTTCTTC.

This chain joins TRBV7-9 and TRBJ1-1, with TRBD1 as a possible D gene (5 bases). The V gene lost 8 bases and the J gene lost 8 bases, with 24 bases spanning the gap. Germline V gene sequence: CDR1 SEHNR, CDR2 FQNEAQ (reference sequence). The CDR3 has 15 amino acids. The CDR3 reads CASGGGRPIVGEAFF. The CDR3 DNA follows: TGTGCCAGCGGGGGAGGGCGCCCTATTGTGGGGGAAGCTTTCTTT.

This chain uses TRBV9 with TRBJ1-1, with a possible D match to TRBD1 (6 bases). This CDR3 is built from 15 residues. V lost 1 base, J lost 1 base, and 11 bases lay in between. The germline CDR1 and CDR2 sequences are SGDLS and YYNGEE. The CDR3 sequence is CASSVIDRKNTEAFF. Written as DNA, the CDR3 is TGTGCCAGCAGCGTAATCGACAGGAAGAACACTGAAGCTTTCTTT.